The entry that follows covers one TCR beta chain sequence. This CDR3 comprises 15 residues. The ends lost 4 bases at V and 4 bases at J; junction bases unmatched: 5. The V gene's germline CDR1 is LNHDA and CDR2 SQIVND (reference sequence). This record belongs to a study of blood T cell repertoires in COVID-19. Method: immunoSEQ multiplex PCR; TCRdb's copy keeps in-frame clones and lacks some. The sample consists of 150,000 or so clones, roughly 86% of them appearing once. This chain joins TRBV19 and TRBJ2-1; 9 bases line up with TRBD1. The sequenced sample was peripheral blood. The TCR was taken from a man aged 60 to 69 with COVID-19, enrolled during active disease. In nucleotides, the CDR3 is TGTGCCAGTAGTAAACAGGGGGCGCAGTACAATGAGCAGTTCTTC. Encoded protein: CASSKQGAQYNEQFF.